This T cell receptor (beta chain) was captured in a study of vaccination and CD4 T cells after COVID-19. As for this clonotype: Its antigen remains unknown.

Losses at the gene ends were 1 base for V and 3 bases for J; bases not matched to a gene: 18. The V gene's germline CDR1 is MDHEN and CDR2 SYDVKM. The CDR3 spans 19 residues. The treatment was: roughly ten-day PBMC culture with coronavirus spike peptide pools or control peptides (ViraFEST assay). The Oncomine TCR Beta short-read assay sequenced DNA from cultured CD4+ T cells. TCRdb fed the PCR reads into MiXCR, producing one record per CDR3 protein. The sample has about 10,000 distinct CDR3 sequences, around 60% seen once. J is TRBJ2-7 and V is TRBV28; 7 bases line up with TRBD2. This clonotype was obtained from a human donor who had recovered from COVID-19. Material: CD4+ T cells from blood, cultured in vitro. CDR3 amino acids: CASSLFLAVDVWVNYEQYF. The CDR3 region has the DNA TGTGCCAGCAGTTTATTTCTAGCGGTAGACGTTTGGGTCAACTACGAGCAGTACTTC.